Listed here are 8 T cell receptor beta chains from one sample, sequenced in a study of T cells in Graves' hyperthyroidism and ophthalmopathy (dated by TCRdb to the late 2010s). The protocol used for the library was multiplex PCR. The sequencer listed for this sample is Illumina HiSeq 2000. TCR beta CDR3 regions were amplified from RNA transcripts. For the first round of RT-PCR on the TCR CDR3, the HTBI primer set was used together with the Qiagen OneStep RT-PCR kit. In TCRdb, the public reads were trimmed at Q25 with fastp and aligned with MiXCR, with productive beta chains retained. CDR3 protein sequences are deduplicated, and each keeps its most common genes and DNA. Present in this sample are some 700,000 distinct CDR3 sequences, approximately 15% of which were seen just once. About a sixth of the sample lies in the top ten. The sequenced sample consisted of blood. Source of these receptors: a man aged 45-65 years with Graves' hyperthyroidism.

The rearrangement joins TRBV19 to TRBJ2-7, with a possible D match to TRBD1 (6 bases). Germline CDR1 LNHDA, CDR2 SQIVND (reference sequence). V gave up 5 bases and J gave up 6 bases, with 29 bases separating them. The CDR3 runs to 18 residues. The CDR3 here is CASSPIRGWSQRGIEQYF. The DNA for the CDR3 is TGTGCCAGTAGTCCCATCAGGGGTTGGAGCCAAAGAGGGATCGAGCAGTACTTC.

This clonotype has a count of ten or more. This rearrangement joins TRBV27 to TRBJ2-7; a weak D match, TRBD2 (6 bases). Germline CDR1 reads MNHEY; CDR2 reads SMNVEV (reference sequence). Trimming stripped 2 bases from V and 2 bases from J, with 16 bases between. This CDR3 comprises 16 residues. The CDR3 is CASSLTHSGLPYEQYF. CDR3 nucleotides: TGTGCCAGCAGTTTAACCCACAGCGGGTTGCCCTACGAGCAGTACTTC.

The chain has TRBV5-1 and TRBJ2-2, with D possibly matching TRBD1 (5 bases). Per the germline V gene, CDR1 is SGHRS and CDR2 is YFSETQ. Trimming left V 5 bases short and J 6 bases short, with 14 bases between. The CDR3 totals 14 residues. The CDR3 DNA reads TGCGCCAGCAGTGCAGGGAACGTCCCCGGGGAGCTGTTTTTT. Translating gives CASSAGNVPGELFF.

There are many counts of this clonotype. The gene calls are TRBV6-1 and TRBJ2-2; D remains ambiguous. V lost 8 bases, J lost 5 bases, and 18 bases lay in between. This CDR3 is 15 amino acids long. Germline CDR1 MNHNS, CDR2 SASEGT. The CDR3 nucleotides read TGTGCCAGCGCCTATGGGTCGCGAAAGACCGGGGAGCTGTTTTTT. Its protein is CASAYGSRKTGELFF.

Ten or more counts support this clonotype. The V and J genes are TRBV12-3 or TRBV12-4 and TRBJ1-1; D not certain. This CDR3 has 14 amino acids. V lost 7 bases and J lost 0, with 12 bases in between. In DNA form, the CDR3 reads TGTGCCAGCACCACTTCGGGGATGAACACTGAAGCTTTCTTT. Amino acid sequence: CASTTSGMNTEAFF.

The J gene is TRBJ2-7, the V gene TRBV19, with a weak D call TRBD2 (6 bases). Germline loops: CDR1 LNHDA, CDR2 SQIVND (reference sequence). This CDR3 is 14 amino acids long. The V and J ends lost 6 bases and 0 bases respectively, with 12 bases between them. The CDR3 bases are TGTGCCAGTAGGGGAGGACTGAACTCCTACGAGCAGTACTTC. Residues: CASRGGLNSYEQYF.

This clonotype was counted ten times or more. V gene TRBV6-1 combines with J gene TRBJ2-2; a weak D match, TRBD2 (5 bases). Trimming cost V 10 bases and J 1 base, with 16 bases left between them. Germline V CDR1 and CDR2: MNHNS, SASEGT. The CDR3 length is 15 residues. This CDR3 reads CATNPTRGNTGELFF. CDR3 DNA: TGTGCCACCAATCCCACCCGGGGGAACACCGGGGAGCTGTTTTTT.

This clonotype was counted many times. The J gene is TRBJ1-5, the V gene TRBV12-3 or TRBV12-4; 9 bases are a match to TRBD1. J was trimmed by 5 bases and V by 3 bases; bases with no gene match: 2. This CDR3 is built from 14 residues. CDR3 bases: TGTGCCAGCAGTTTGACAGGGGGATATCAGCCCCAGCATTTT. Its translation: CASSLTGGYQPQHF.